The present entry profiles one T cell receptor beta chain with its context. Its specificity is unknown. The entry originates in a study of monozygotic twins with inflammatory bowel disease. The CDR3 has 17 amino acids. In germline, CDR1 is SGHRS, CDR2 YFSETQ. Study outcomes and limitations: People with IBD had fewer clonotypes in common with others than healthy twins did, especially with disease activity. No difference in repertoire similarity was seen between concordant and discordant twins, possibly because power was limited. The co-twins with IBD showed lower TCRbeta diversity (inverse Simpson) than their healthy siblings.

The authors used 3500 ng of total RNA per TCR library. TCRdb processed the 5' RACE reads again and assigns one entry to each CDR3 protein, with no DNA. The sample table includes approximately 400,000 distinct CDR3 sequences. This clonotype was obtained from a human donor with ulcerative colitis or Crohn's disease, or a healthy co-twin of an affected twin (not recorded which). What was sequenced was blood. The chain recombines TRBV5-1 with TRBJ2-3; no DNA is available, so the TRBD2 call from TCRdb remains unchecked. CDR3: CASSLAALAGEADTQYF.